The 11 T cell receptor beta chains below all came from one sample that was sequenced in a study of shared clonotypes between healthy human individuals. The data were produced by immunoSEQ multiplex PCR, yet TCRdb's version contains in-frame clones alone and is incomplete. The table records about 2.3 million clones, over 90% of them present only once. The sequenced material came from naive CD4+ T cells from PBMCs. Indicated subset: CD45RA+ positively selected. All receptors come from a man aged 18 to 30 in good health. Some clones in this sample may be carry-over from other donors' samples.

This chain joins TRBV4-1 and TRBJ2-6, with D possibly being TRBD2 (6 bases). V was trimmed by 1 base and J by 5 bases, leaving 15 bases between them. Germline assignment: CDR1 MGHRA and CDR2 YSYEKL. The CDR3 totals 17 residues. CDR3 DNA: TGCGCCAGCAGCCAAGCGGGCGGGGCCCTTAGGGCCAACGTCCTGACTTTC. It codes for CASSQAGGALRANVLTF.

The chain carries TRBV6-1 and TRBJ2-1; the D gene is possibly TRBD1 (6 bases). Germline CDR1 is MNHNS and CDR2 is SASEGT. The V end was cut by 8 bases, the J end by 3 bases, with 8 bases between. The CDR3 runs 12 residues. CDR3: CASGTLYNEQFF. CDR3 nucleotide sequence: TGTGCCAGCGGGACACTCTACAATGAGCAGTTCTTC.

CDR3 sequence reads: CATDDRVNQPQHF. CDR3 nucleotide sequence: TGTGCCACTGATGATAGGGTCAATCAGCCCCAGCATTTT. The chain has TRBV19 and TRBJ1-5, with no clear D. V gave up 10 bases and J gave up 3 bases, with 13 bases separating them. Germline-derived CDR1 and CDR2 are LNHDA and SQIVND (reference sequence). CDR3 length equals 13 residues. Full variable domain (rest looked up from reference TRBV19 and TRBJ1-5): DGGITQSPKYLFRKEGQNVTLSCEQNLNHDAMYWYRQDPGQGLRLIYYSQIVNDFQKGDIAEGYSVSREKKESFPLTVTSAQKNPTAFYLCATDDRVNQPQHFGDGTRLSIL.

In DNA form, the CDR3 reads TGTGCCAGCACTCGCCAGCTTCGCCAGACCCAGCATTTT. This sequence encodes CASTRQLRQTQHF. The chain combines TRBV2 with TRBJ1-5, with D unclear. Looked up from germline, CDR1 is SNHLY and CDR2 is FYNNEI. V dropped 7 bases and J dropped 11 bases, with 18 bases sitting between them. The CDR3 covers 13 residues.

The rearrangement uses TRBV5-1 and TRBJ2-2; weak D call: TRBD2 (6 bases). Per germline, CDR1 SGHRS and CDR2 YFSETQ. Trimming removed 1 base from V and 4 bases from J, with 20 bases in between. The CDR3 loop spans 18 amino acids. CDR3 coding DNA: TGCGCCAGCAGCTTGATTACCGTGCAGGGAGGACGCACCGGGGAGCTGTTTTTT. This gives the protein CASSLITVQGGRTGELFF.

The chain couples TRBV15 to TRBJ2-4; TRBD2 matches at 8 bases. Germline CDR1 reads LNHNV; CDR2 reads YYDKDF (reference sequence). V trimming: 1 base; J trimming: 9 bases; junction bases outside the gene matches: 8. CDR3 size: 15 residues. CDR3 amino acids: CATSRGEAGASIQYF. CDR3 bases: TGTGCCACCAGCAGAGGAGAAGCGGGAGCAAGCATTCAGTACTTC.

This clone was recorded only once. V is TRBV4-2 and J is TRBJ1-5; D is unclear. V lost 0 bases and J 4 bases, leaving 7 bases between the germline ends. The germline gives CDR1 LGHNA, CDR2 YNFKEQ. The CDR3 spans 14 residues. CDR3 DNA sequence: TGTGCCAGCAGCCAAGATCGACTGAATCAGCCCCAGCATTTT. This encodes CASSQDRLNQPQHF.

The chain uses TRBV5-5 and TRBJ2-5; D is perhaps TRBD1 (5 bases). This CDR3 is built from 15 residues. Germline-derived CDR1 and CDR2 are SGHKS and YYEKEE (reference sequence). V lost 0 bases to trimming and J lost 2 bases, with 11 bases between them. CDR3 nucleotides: TGTGCCAGCAGCTTGGAGGGGTACAAGCAAGAGACCCAGTACTTC. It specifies CASSLEGYKQETQYF.

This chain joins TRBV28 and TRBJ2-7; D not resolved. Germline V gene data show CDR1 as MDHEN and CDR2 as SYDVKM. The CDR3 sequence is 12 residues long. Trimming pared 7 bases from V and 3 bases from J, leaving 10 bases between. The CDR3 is CASKRALYEQYF. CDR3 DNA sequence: TGTGCCAGCAAAAGGGCCCTCTACGAGCAGTACTTC.

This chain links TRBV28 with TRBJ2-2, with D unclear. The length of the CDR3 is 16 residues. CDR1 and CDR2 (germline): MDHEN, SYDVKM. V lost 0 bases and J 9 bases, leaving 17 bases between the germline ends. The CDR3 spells CASSLWAAQYSRELFF. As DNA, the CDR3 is TGTGCCAGCAGTTTATGGGCAGCCCAGTATAGTAGGGAGCTGTTTTTT.

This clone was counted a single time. The CDR3: CASSLVGGKSTDTQYF. CDR3 nucleotides: TGCGCCAGCAGCTTGGTGGGCGGGAAGAGCACAGATACGCAGTATTTT. The chain couples TRBV5-1 to TRBJ2-3; D perhaps matches TRBD2 (6 bases). V was clipped by 0 bases and J by 0 bases, with 11 bases between them. This CDR3 contains 16 residues. From germline, CDR1 is SGHRS and CDR2 YFSETQ.